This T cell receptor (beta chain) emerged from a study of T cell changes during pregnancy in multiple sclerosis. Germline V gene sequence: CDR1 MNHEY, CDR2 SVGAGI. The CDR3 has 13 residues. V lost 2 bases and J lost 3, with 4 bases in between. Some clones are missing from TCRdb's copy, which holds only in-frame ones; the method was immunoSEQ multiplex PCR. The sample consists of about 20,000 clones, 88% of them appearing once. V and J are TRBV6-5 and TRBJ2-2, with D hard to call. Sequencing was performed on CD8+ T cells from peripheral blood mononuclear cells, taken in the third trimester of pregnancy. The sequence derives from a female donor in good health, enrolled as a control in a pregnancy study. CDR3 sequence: CASSYIDTGELFF. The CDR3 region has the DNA TGTGCCAGCAGTTACATAGACACCGGGGAGCTGTTTTTT.